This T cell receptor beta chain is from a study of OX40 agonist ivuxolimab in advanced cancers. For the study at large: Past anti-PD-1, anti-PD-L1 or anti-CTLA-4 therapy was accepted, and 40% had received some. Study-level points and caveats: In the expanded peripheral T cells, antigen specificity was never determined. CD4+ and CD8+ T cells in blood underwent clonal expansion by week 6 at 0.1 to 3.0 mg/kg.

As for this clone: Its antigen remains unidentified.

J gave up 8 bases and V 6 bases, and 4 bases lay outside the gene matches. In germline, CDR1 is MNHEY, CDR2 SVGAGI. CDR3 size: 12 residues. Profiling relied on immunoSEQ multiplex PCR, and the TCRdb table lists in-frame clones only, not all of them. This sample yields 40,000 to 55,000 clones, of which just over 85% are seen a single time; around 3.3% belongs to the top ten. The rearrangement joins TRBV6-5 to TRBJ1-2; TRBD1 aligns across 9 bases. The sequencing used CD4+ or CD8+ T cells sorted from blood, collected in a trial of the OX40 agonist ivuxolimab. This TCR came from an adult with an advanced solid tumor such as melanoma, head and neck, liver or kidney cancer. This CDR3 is CASRNRGQGYTF. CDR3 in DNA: TGTGCCAGCAGGAACAGGGGGCAGGGCTACACCTTC.